This entry features one T cell receptor (beta chain) sequence. This CDR3 spans 14 amino acids. V gave up 0 bases and J gave up 4 bases, with 10 bases separating them. Germline CDR1 is SGHRS and CDR2 is YFSETQ. This entry is derived from a study of blood T cell repertoires in COVID-19. Per the authors' pipeline: Amplified reference gene primers provided the basis for estimating nucleated cell counts. Assay used: immunoSEQ multiplex PCR; TCRdb lists only in-frame clones, some missing. V, J and clone size were drawn from that table, and D and trimming were deduced from the DNA. The sample has over 150,000 clones; around three quarters are singletons.

The sequenced material came from peripheral blood. The chain joins TRBV5-1 to TRBJ1-1, with D uncertain. The origin of this receptor is a man aged 60 to 69 with acute or convalescent COVID-19. The CDR3 DNA follows: TGCGCCAGCAGCTTGGCCCCGGGGAGCACTGAAGCTTTCTTT. Translated: CASSLAPGSTEAFF.